This T cell receptor (beta chain) comes out of a study of a mutant IDH1 vaccine in newly diagnosed glioma. Study context: First vaccine doses came 4-6 weeks after radiotherapy alone, or with temozolomide cycles. Most patients had received both radiotherapy and temozolomide, the prior options being radiotherapy, temozolomide, or both.

Germline V CDR1 and CDR2: MNHNY, SVGAGI (reference sequence). V was shortened by 4 bases and J by 4 bases, with 11 bases between the two germline ends. This CDR3 comprises 14 residues. With respect to this clone: Its antigen is unknown.

Generated by immunoSEQ multiplex PCR, the TCRdb table keeps only in-frame clones and is missing some. The sample carries some 20,000 clones, roughly 84% recorded once. As for time point: week 47, end of study. What each vaccine dose contained was 300 ug of mutant IDH1 20-mer peptide, accompanied by topical imiquimod. Donors had new IDH1-mutant astrocytomas of WHO grade 3 or 4 (ATRX-lost). Sample: PBMCs, taken from a glioma patient whose treatment included an IDH1 peptide vaccine. This receptor was taken from a middle-aged man with glioma. This chain joins TRBV6-6 and TRBJ2-1; possible D gene TRBD2, 6 bases. The CDR3 loop is CASSLGGVYNEQFF. In nucleotides, the CDR3 is TGTGCCAGCAGTTTGGGCGGGGTGTACAATGAGCAGTTCTTC.